The 31 T cell receptor beta chains presented below share a single source sample, sequenced in a study of T cell repertoires in cytomegalovirus infection. TCRdb ran MiXCR on the reads and lists one entry per CDR3 protein. Of about 920,000 distinct CDR3 sequences in the sample, approximately 30% were seen once. Their antigen targets remain unknown. The sequences come from cultured CD8+ T cells from PBMCs, collected from culture after CMV antigen stimulation. Receptors originate from a human donor in good health (CMV status not recorded). Some clones in this sample may be carry-over from other donors' samples.

This clonotype came up once. The genes are TRBV28 and TRBJ2-3, with D possibly TRBD1 on 7 matching bases. Trimming pared 5 bases from V and 0 bases from J, leaving 18 bases between. CDR1 and CDR2 (germline): MDHEN, SYDVKM. The CDR3 sequence is 17 residues long. CDR3 sequence reads: CASSTFRGTASTDTQYF. Here the CDR3 DNA reads TGTGCCAGCAGTACCTTTCGGGGGACAGCTAGCACAGATACGCAGTATTTT.

This clonotype has just a few counts. The rearrangement links TRBV7-6 to TRBJ2-3; a weak D match, TRBD1 (5 bases). CDR1 and CDR2 from the germline V gene are SGHVS and FNYEAQ. Trimming stripped 4 bases from V and 2 bases from J, with 10 bases between. The CDR3 has 14 amino acids. The CDR3 sequence: CASSWGRDTDTQYF. CDR3 in DNA: TGTGCCAGCAGCTGGGGCAGAGACACAGATACGCAGTATTTT.

The table lists this clonotype with many counts. This rearrangement joins TRBV7-2 to TRBJ2-1; 9 bases are a match to TRBD2. This CDR3 has 15 amino acids. Per the germline V gene, CDR1 is SGHTA and CDR2 is FQGNSA. The V and J ends lost 4 bases and 8 bases, in that order; junction bases with no gene match: 9. The CDR3 DNA reads as TGTGCCAGCAGCTCCTACCTGACTAGCGGATATGAGCAGTTCTTC. Amino acids: CASSSYLTSGYEQFF.

In this sample, this clonotype turned up a few times. The chain uses TRBV28 and TRBJ2-1; 8 positions agree with TRBD2. V shed 6 bases and J 1 base; nucleotides not matched to a gene: 5. This CDR3 contains 15 residues. CDR1 MDHEN and CDR2 SYDVKM come from the germline V gene. In nucleotides, the CDR3 is TGTGCCAGCAGGGGCGGGGGGCAATCCTACAATGAGCAGTTCTTC. It encodes CASRGGGQSYNEQFF.

The chain is built from TRBV6-2 or TRBV6-3 and TRBJ1-5; D is perhaps TRBD1 (5 bases). Germline loops: CDR1 MNHEY, CDR2 SVGEGT. Trimming cost V 7 bases and J 0 bases, with 19 bases left between them. The CDR3 is made up of 17 amino acids. The CDR3 DNA follows: TGTGCCAGCACCGTTTCTCCGGGACGGTATAGCAATCAGCCCCAGCATTTT. It encodes CASTVSPGRYSNQPQHF.

This clonotype was found many times. The CDR3 nucleotides are TGTGCCAGCAGCGTGAAGCCCGGGACTAGCGGGGGGGACGGGGAGCTGTTTTTT. This encodes CASSVKPGTSGGDGELFF. V usage is TRBV5-4 and J usage is TRBJ2-2, with 16 bases aligning to TRBD2. This CDR3 is built from 18 residues. Per germline, CDR1 SGHNT and CDR2 YYREEE (reference sequence). Losses at the gene ends were 4 bases for V and 7 bases for J; bases not matched to a gene: 10.

The V and J genes are TRBV13 and TRBJ1-1; 8 bases align to TRBD1. The V and J ends lost 5 bases and 5 bases, in that order; junction bases with no gene match: 13. CDR3 length equals 16 residues. The germline V gene encodes CDR1 PRHDT and CDR2 FYEKMQ (reference sequence). The CDR3 DNA reads as TGTGCCAGCAGCAGTTCTTACAGGGGGGGGTTAACTGAAGCTTTCTTT. Translating it yields CASSSSYRGGLTEAFF.

The CDR3 spells CASSPGGLLYGYTF. Written as DNA, the CDR3 is TGTGCCAGCAGCCCCGGGGGTTTGCTCTATGGCTACACCTTC. The rearrangement uses TRBV7-9 and TRBJ1-2; D is possibly TRBD1 (5 bases). Between the trimmed V and J ends, which lost 5 bases and 4 bases, there was a span of 14 bases. Looked up from germline, CDR1 is SEHNR and CDR2 is FQNEAQ (reference sequence). The CDR3 has 14 amino acids. The entire variable domain, with the rest obtained from reference TRBV7-9 and TRBJ1-2, is as follows: DTGVSQNPRHKITKRGQNVTFRCDPISEHNRLYWYRQTLGQGPEFLTYFQNEAQLEKSRLLSDRFSAERPKGSFSTLEIQRTEQGDSAMYLCASSPGGLLYGYTFGSGTRLTVV.

The chain links TRBV19 to TRBJ1-2; D is unclear. Germline V gene sequence: CDR1 LNHDA, CDR2 SQIVND (reference sequence). This CDR3 has 12 amino acids. Deletions cut 4 bases from V and 7 bases from J, with 10 bases between. This chain's CDR3 is CASSNGRVGYTF. The CDR3 DNA reads TGTGCCAGTAGTAATGGACGGGTTGGCTACACCTTC.

This clonotype has more than one count but fewer than ten. The gene calls are TRBV24-1 and TRBJ2-3; D remains ambiguous. Germline CDR1 is KGHDR and CDR2 is SFDVKD. This CDR3 region has 14 residues. Trimming shortened V by 3 bases and J by 2 bases, and 8 bases separated the two germline ends. CDR3 DNA sequence: TGTGCCACCAGTGATACTACGGTCACAGATACGCAGTATTTT. This codes for CATSDTTVTDTQYF.

This clonotype has just a few counts. CDR3 nucleotide sequence: TGCGCCAGCAGCTACCTAGCGATTTTGAGCTACGAGCAGTACTTC. It codes for CASSYLAILSYEQYF. J is TRBJ2-7 and V is TRBV4-1, with D maybe TRBD2 (6 bases). This CDR3 region has 15 residues. Germline V gene data show CDR1 as MGHRA and CDR2 as YSYEKL. Between the trimmed V and J ends, which lost 5 bases and 3 bases, there was a span of 17 bases.

For this clonotype: The germline gene is not matched at one end of the junction; a read error may be the cause. The chain couples TRBV5-3 to TRBJ1-2, with D hard to call. TRBV5-3 falls under the ORF class, with uncertain function. This CDR3 is 11 amino acids long. CDR3 nucleotide sequence: TGTGCCAGCAGCTTGGACGGGAGCTACACCTTC. Its protein is CASSLDGSYTF.

In its sample, this clonotype was seen a few times. The chain combines TRBV28 with TRBJ2-1; TRBD1 might be the D (6 bases). CDR1 is MDHEN, CDR2 SYDVKM, per germline. This CDR3 region has 15 residues. V was shortened by 4 bases and J by 3 bases, with 13 bases between the two germline ends. CDR3 in DNA: TGTGCCAGCAGTTCACGACAGGAGATCTACAATGAGCAGTTCTTC. Its protein product is CASSSRQEIYNEQFF.

This chain joins TRBV7-9 and TRBJ1-2, with D perhaps TRBD1 (6 bases). Deletions cut 3 bases from V and 7 bases from J, with 12 bases between. The CDR3 covers 13 residues. CDR1 and CDR2 (germline): SEHNR, FQNEAQ (reference sequence). Here the CDR3 reads CASSFVGGAGYTF. The CDR3 coding sequence is TGTGCCAGCAGCTTCGTTGGGGGGGCTGGCTACACCTTC.

Many counts were recorded for this clonotype. The chain is built from TRBV7-9 and TRBJ2-2; D remains ambiguous. V shed 8 bases and J shed 0 bases, with 10 bases lying between them. Germline V gives CDR1 SEHNR, CDR2 FQNEAQ (reference sequence). There are 14 residues in the CDR3. The CDR3 DNA is TGTGCCAGCCAGAGAAGCTCGAACACCGGGGAGCTGTTTTTT. Protein sequence: CASQRSSNTGELFF.

The CDR3 here is CASSFVHIGTDTQYF. The CDR3 nucleotides read TGTGCCAGCAGTTTCGTGCATATCGGCACAGATACGCAGTATTTT. The chain has TRBV27 and TRBJ2-3; D gene ambiguous. The V gene's germline CDR1 is MNHEY and CDR2 SMNVEV (reference sequence). V was clipped by 3 bases and J by 1 base, with 11 bases between them. This CDR3 spans 15 amino acids.

The chain links TRBV4-3 to TRBJ1-1; D call uncertain. CDR1 and CDR2 from the germline V gene are LGHNA and YSLEER. CDR3 length equals 16 residues. The V gene lost 4 bases and the J gene lost 0 bases, with 15 bases spanning the gap. CDR3 protein: CASSLKRGGMNTEAFF. The CDR3 bases are TGCGCCAGCAGCCTGAAACGGGGAGGGATGAACACTGAAGCTTTCTTT.

The chain uses TRBV6-1 and TRBJ2-7; D call uncertain. Trimming stripped 4 bases from V and 3 bases from J, with 16 bases between. The germline gives CDR1 MNHNS, CDR2 SASEGT. This CDR3 contains 15 residues. The CDR3 DNA sequence: TGTGCCAGCAGTGGCCTTTCCGGTCAGTACTACGAGCAGTACTTC. Translating it yields CASSGLSGQYYEQYF.

The V gene is TRBV6-5, the J gene TRBJ2-2; 9 bases match TRBD1. V gave up 6 bases and J gave up 4 bases; unmatched junction bases: 6. Germline-derived CDR1 and CDR2 are MNHEY and SVGAGI. The CDR3 totals 15 residues. Written as DNA, the CDR3 is TGTGCCAGCAGATACAGGGGGCTAGGCACCGGGGAGCTGTTTTTT. Translating it yields CASRYRGLGTGELFF.

This clonotype was picked up a small number of times. This chain joins TRBV6-1 and TRBJ1-4; D might be TRBD1 (6 bases). There are 14 residues in the CDR3. V gave up 4 bases and J gave up 4 bases, with 10 bases separating them. Germline CDR1 reads MNHNS; CDR2 reads SASEGT. Written as DNA, the CDR3 is TGTGCCAGCAGTGTCCGGACAGTTAATGAAAAACTGTTTTTT. Its protein product is CASSVRTVNEKLFF.

A few counts support this clonotype. The J gene is TRBJ2-3, the V gene TRBV19; no reliable D call. Germline V CDR1 and CDR2: LNHDA, SQIVND (reference sequence). The CDR3 loop spans 11 amino acids. V lost 5 bases to trimming and J lost 10 bases, with 10 bases between them. CDR3 in DNA: TGTGCCAGTAGTGACCCCCTCGCGCAGTATTTT. Translation: CASSDPLAQYF.

Turning to this clonotype: The final CDR3 position lacks the conserved phenylalanine or tryptophan, pointing to a likely read error. V usage is TRBV27 and J usage is TRBJ1-5; D gene uncertain. Deletions cut 4 bases from V and 4 bases from J, with 8 bases between. The CDR3 contains 13 residues. Germline assignment: CDR1 MNHEY and CDR2 SMNVEV (reference sequence). The CDR3 region has the DNA TGTGCCAGCAGTTCCTGGGAAAATCAGCCCCAGCATCTT. It yields the protein CASSSWENQPQHL.

The rearrangement links TRBV7-9 to TRBJ2-2; 9 bases line up with TRBD1. J was trimmed by 3 bases and V by 1 base; bases with no gene match: 3. The CDR3 is 16 residues long. The germline V gene encodes CDR1 SEHNR and CDR2 FQNEAQ (reference sequence). CDR3 in amino acids: CASSLVQGAYTGELFF. The CDR3, as DNA: TGTGCCAGCAGCTTAGTACAGGGGGCCTACACCGGGGAGCTGTTTTTT. The complete variable domain, with remaining parts taken from reference TRBV7-9 and TRBJ2-2, reads DTGVSQNPRHKITKRGQNVTFRCDPISEHNRLYWYRQTLGQGPEFLTYFQNEAQLEKSRLLSDRFSAERPKGSFSTLEIQRTEQGDSAMYLCASSLVQGAYTGELFFGEGSRLTVL.

The chain carries TRBV7-9 and TRBJ2-5; D ambiguous. Trimming removed 2 bases at V and 2 bases at J, with 9 bases between. This CDR3 is 14 amino acids long. CDR1 is SEHNR, CDR2 FQNEAQ, per germline (reference sequence). CDR3 amino acids: CASSLLTEQETQYF. In DNA, the CDR3 is TGTGCCAGCAGCTTATTGACCGAACAAGAGACCCAGTACTTC.

This clonotype has at least ten counts. The chain carries TRBV7-2 and TRBJ2-3; 15 bases map to TRBD2. The V segment lost 5 bases and the J segment 3 bases; nucleotides outside the gene matches: 6. The CDR3 spans 17 residues. CDR1 is SGHTA, CDR2 FQGNSA, per germline. The CDR3 bases are TGTGCCAGCAGCCTTGGACTAGCGGGGGGGTTTACAGATACGCAGTATTTT. It specifies CASSLGLAGGFTDTQYF.

The V gene is TRBV5-6, the J gene TRBJ2-5; a weak D match, TRBD1 (5 bases). Germline V gene sequence: CDR1 SGHDT, CDR2 YYEEEE. Trimming pared 2 bases from V and 3 bases from J, leaving 11 bases between. The CDR3 runs 14 residues. The CDR3 sequence is CASSFAGSKETQYF. The CDR3 nucleotides are TGTGCCAGCAGCTTCGCAGGGTCCAAAGAGACCCAGTACTTC.

V is TRBV4-1 and J is TRBJ2-7; tentatively, D is TRBD2 (7 bases). The CDR3 runs to 15 residues. V lost 0 bases and J 5 bases, leaving 14 bases between the germline ends. Germline V gene data show CDR1 as MGHRA and CDR2 as YSYEKL. CDR3 nucleotide sequence: TGCGCCAGCAGCCAAGATCTTTCGGGGGGCGACGAGCAGTACTTC. Translating gives CASSQDLSGGDEQYF.

This sequence joins TRBV6-5 and TRBJ1-5; D uncertain. In germline, CDR1 is MNHEY, CDR2 SVGAGI. This CDR3 is built from 13 residues. V lost 6 bases and J 4 bases, leaving 10 bases between the germline ends. This CDR3 reads CASRKYGNQPQHF. The CDR3 DNA reads TGTGCCAGCAGAAAGTATGGGAATCAGCCCCAGCATTTT.

The chain carries TRBV5-1 and TRBJ2-7, with TRBD1 matching 11 bases. The CDR3 runs to 15 residues. Germline V gene sequence: CDR1 SGHRS, CDR2 YFSETQ. V trimming: 4 bases; J trimming: 5 bases; junction bases outside the gene matches: 8. CDR3 nucleotides: TGCGCCAGCAGCCGCGGGACAGGGGGATGGGACGAGCAGTACGTC. It encodes CASSRGTGGWDEQYV.

V is TRBV19 and J is TRBJ1-1; 10 bases line up with TRBD1. This CDR3 contains 14 residues. CDR1 and CDR2 (germline): LNHDA, SQIVND (reference sequence). V gave up 3 bases and J gave up 5 bases; unmatched junction bases: 3. The CDR3 here is CASSMGQGRTEAFF. The CDR3 coding sequence is TGTGCCAGTAGTATGGGACAGGGGAGGACTGAAGCTTTCTTT.

This clonotype was observed a handful of times. The rearrangement uses TRBV7-2 and TRBJ2-1, with 16 nucleotides matching TRBD2. Looked up from germline, CDR1 is SGHTA and CDR2 is FQGNSA. Trimming took 5 bases from V and 9 from J; bases not matched to a gene: 7. The CDR3 totals 16 residues. CDR3 DNA sequence: TGTGCCAGCAGCCCTGGGACTAGCGGGGGGGGGGGTGAGCAGTTCTTC. Translated, it gives CASSPGTSGGGGEQFF.